These 15 T cell receptor beta chains share one sample of origin, sequenced in a study of blood T cells in healthy people across ages (dated by TCRdb to between 2015 and 2016). Receptors were amplified or captured by 5' RACE. Reads for this sample came from an Illumina HiSeq 2500. A second PCR of roughly 6 to 11 cycles was run with a J-beta primer mix and a sample-barcoded 5' primer. TCRdb cleaned the public reads at Q25 with fastp, built clones with MiXCR and kept in-frame beta chains. Under each unique CDR3 protein, matching rows form one entry showing the most common genes and DNA. Recorded for this sample are about a million distinct CDR3 sequences; roughly 47% of them occurred a single time. About 20% of the sample lies in the top ten. The sample comprised blood. Receptors were obtained from a woman aged 60-75 years in good health.

This clonotype was found a few times. This chain connects TRBV5-1 to TRBJ2-7, with 8 bases fitting TRBD1. Germline V gene data show CDR1 as SGHRS and CDR2 as YFSETQ. The CDR3 has 15 residues. Trimming cost V 0 bases and J 3 bases; bases outside gene matches: 5. As DNA, the CDR3 is TGCGCCAGCAGCTTGGGAGTACAGGGGGACTACGAGCAGTACTTC. Amino acid sequence: CASSLGVQGDYEQYF.

The chain uses TRBV11-2 and TRBJ2-6; tentatively, D is TRBD1 (5 bases). The germline V and J ends were trimmed by 5 bases and 0 bases, with 14 bases remaining between them. The length of the CDR3 is 17 residues. Germline V CDR1 and CDR2: SGHAT, FQNNGV. CDR3 DNA: TGTGCCAGCAGCCTGCCAGGGCGGACCTCTGGGGCCAACGTCCTGACTTTC. It specifies CASSLPGRTSGANVLTF.

This chain uses TRBV24-1 with TRBJ2-3; D gene uncertain. V gave up 4 bases and J gave up 2 bases, with 12 bases separating them. Germline loops: CDR1 KGHDR, CDR2 SFDVKD. This CDR3 has 15 amino acids. In nucleotides, the CDR3 is TGTGCCACCAGTGAAACGAGCTGGACCACAGATACGCAGTATTTT. Encoded protein: CATSETSWTTDTQYF.

The rearrangement joins TRBV7-2 to TRBJ2-7; D is undetermined. Trimming took off 5 bases at V and 2 bases at J, with 16 bases between the two ends. CDR1 SGHTA and CDR2 FQGNSA come from the germline V gene. The CDR3 totals 15 residues. The CDR3 loop reads CASSIPWAVPYEQYF. CDR3 nucleotides: TGTGCCAGCAGCATCCCATGGGCAGTTCCCTACGAGCAGTACTTC. Together with reference TRBV7-2 and TRBJ2-7, the CDR3 gives the full variable domain: GAGVSQSPSNKVTEKGKDVELRCDPISGHTALYWYRQSLGQGLEFLIYFQGNSAPDKSGLPSDRFSAERTGGSVSTLTIQRTQQEDSAVYLCASSIPWAVPYEQYFGPGTRLTVT.

This clonotype appeared a few times. This chain uses TRBV28 with TRBJ1-5; tentatively, D is TRBD1 (5 bases). The CDR3 spans 15 residues. V was pared by 5 bases and J by 5 bases, with 16 bases between. Germline V gene lookup returns CDR1 MDHEN and CDR2 SYDVKM. The CDR3 loop is CASSAGGLRHQPQHF. In DNA, the CDR3 is TGTGCCAGCAGTGCGGGGGGACTTAGGCATCAGCCCCAGCATTTT.

The V gene is TRBV4-3, the J gene TRBJ2-1; D unresolved. The CDR3 consists of 13 residues. Per the germline V gene, CDR1 is LGHNA and CDR2 is YSLEER. Trimming cost V 1 base and J 4 bases, with 5 bases left between them. Written as DNA, the CDR3 is TGCGCCAGCAGCCAAGGCTATTACAATGAGCAGTTCTTC. It encodes CASSQGYYNEQFF.

This clonotype was counted only a few times. This chain joins TRBV5-6 and TRBJ1-5; D might be TRBD1 (6 bases). Trimming removed 2 bases at V and 1 base at J, with 13 bases between. The CDR3 sequence is 16 residues long. Germline values: CDR1 SGHDT, CDR2 YYEEEE. This chain's CDR3 is CASSLTGYASNQPQHF. CDR3 sequence (DNA): TGTGCCAGCAGCTTAACAGGGTACGCGAGCAATCAGCCCCAGCATTTT.

The chain couples TRBV6-6 to TRBJ1-5; tentative D call: TRBD1 (5 bases). The CDR3 covers 15 residues. V lost 2 bases and J lost 6, with 14 bases in between. Germline CDR1 reads MNHNY; CDR2 reads SVGAGI (reference sequence). The CDR3 DNA is TGTGCCAGCAGTTACGGGTTAACCGGGACTCAGCCCCAGCATTTT. Protein sequence: CASSYGLTGTQPQHF.

This clonotype was picked up a small number of times. This rearrangement joins TRBV7-2 to TRBJ2-3; tentatively, D is TRBD1 (5 bases). The germline gives CDR1 SGHTA, CDR2 FQGNSA. This CDR3 has 13 amino acids. The V end lost 5 bases, the J end lost 4 bases, and 10 bases lay between the germline ends. Written as DNA, the CDR3 is TGTGCCAGCAGCCGTAGCAGGGCAGATACGCAGTATTTT. Protein: CASSRSRADTQYF.

The chain uses TRBV4-1 and TRBJ2-3; D may be TRBD1 or TRBD2 (5 bases each). The CDR3 totals 17 residues. Germline lookup yields CDR1 MGHRA and CDR2 YSYEKL. V gave up 4 bases and J gave up 4 bases, with 21 bases separating them. CDR3 coding DNA: TGCGCCAGCAGCCGTAGGGGTTCCGGGACGTATGCAGATACGCAGTATTTT. Its protein product is CASSRRGSGTYADTQYF.

The chain combines TRBV2 with TRBJ2-3; no firm D call. Germline V lookup: CDR1 SNHLY, CDR2 FYNNEI. V lost 4 bases and J lost 4, with 6 bases in between. The CDR3 spans 12 residues. CDR3 sequence reads: CASSAFSDTQYF. CDR3 DNA: TGTGCCAGCAGTGCGTTCTCAGATACGCAGTATTTT. Complete variable domain (other parts from reference TRBV2 and TRBJ2-3): EPEVTQTPSHQVTQMGQEVILRCVPISNHLYFYWYRQILGQKVEFLVSFYNNEISEKSEIFDDQFSVERPDGSNFTLKIRSTKLEDSAMYFCASSAFSDTQYFGPGTRLTVL.

This chain joins TRBV10-3 and TRBJ2-2, with 7 positions matching TRBD2. CDR1 is ENHRY and CDR2 is SYGVKD in the germline V gene. Trimming took 7 bases from V and 3 from J; bases not matched to a gene: 5. This CDR3 comprises 14 residues. The CDR3 sequence is CAITGGHDTGELFF. For the CDR3, the DNA is TGTGCCATCACGGGGGGTCACGACACCGGGGAGCTGTTTTTT.

The chain is built from TRBV20-1 and TRBJ2-7; TRBD2 might be the D (5 bases). The CDR3 has 13 residues. Germline V gene lookup returns CDR1 DFQATT and CDR2 SNEGSKA (reference sequence). Trimming took 2 bases from V and 0 from J, leaving 8 bases between them. The CDR3: CSARTRYSYEQYF. The DNA for the CDR3 is TGCAGTGCTAGAACTAGATACTCCTACGAGCAGTACTTC.

V and J are TRBV20-1 and TRBJ2-1, with D possibly matching TRBD2 (5 bases). V was cut by 0 bases and J by 2 bases, with 14 bases left in between. The CDR3 is made up of 16 amino acids. CDR1 is DFQATT, CDR2 SNEGSKA, per germline (reference sequence). For the CDR3, the DNA is TGCAGTGCTAGAGAGCCCAGCGGTAGAGCCTACAATGAGCAGTTCTTC. As protein: CSAREPSGRAYNEQFF.

V is TRBV4-2 and J is TRBJ2-3; D assignment may be TRBD1 or TRBD2 (5 bases each). The CDR3 sequence is 17 residues long. Trimming removed 4 bases from V and 4 bases from J, with 21 bases in between. Germline loops: CDR1 LGHNA, CDR2 YNFKEQ. CDR3 nucleotide sequence: TGTGCCAGCAGCCGGCTGGGGACGACAACTATAGCAGATACGCAGTATTTT. This codes for CASSRLGTTTIADTQYF.